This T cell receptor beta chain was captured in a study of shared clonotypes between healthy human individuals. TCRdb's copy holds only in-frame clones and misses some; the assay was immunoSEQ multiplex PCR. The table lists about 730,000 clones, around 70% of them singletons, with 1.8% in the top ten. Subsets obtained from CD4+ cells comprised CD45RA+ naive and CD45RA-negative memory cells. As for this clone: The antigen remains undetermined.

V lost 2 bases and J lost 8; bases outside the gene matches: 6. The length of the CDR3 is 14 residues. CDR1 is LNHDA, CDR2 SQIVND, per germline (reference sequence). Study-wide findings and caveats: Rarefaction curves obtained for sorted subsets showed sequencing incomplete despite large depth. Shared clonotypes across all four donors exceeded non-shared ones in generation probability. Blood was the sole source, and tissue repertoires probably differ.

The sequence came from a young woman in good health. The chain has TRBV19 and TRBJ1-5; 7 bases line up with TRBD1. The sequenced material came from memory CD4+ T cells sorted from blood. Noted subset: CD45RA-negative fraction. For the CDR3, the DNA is TGTGCCAGTAGTATAAGTACAGGGGCCAAGCCCCAGCATTTT. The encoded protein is CASSISTGAKPQHF.